Following are 14 T cell receptor beta chains from one sample sequenced in a study of CD8+CD57+ T cells in acquired aplastic anemia. Previously, flow cytometry had revealed CD8+CD57+ cell expansion in the patients chosen for sequencing. According to the study, genomic DNA was the template for TCR beta VDJ and CDR3 profiling. From the reads, TCRdb called clonotypes with MiXCR, one entry per CDR3 protein. The sample consists of about 120,000 distinct CDR3 sequences, 40% of them appearing once. Material for sequencing was sorted CD4+, CD8+, or CD8+CD57+ T cells (not recorded which) from PBMCs. Receptors originate from a human donor with aplastic anemia.

Regarding this clonotype: This could be a read error, since a much larger clone is one nucleotide away. In DNA, the CDR3 is TGTGCCACCAGTTTATCGACGGGCTTATCTTATGGCTACACCTTC. This translates into CATSLSTGLSYGYTF. The chain uses TRBV24-1 and TRBJ1-2; D unresolved. The CDR3 covers 15 residues. V dropped 6 bases and J dropped 5 bases, with 18 bases sitting between them. Germline V gene lookup returns CDR1 KGHDR and CDR2 SFDVKD.

This clonotype was seen repeatedly, ten times or more. A much larger clone sits a single nucleotide away, making a read error possible. The chain employs TRBV2 and TRBJ2-5; D is undetermined. This CDR3 contains 13 residues. Germline CDR1 is SNHLY and CDR2 is FYNNEI. The CDR3 DNA follows: TGTGCCAGCTTGTTCGTCGGCAAAGAGGCCCAGTACTTC. Amino acid sequence: CASLFVGKEAQYF.

This chain joins TRBV15 and TRBJ2-7; TRBD1 matches 7 bases. The CDR3 is 14 residues long. Germline CDR1 LNHNV, CDR2 YYDKDF (reference sequence). With V trimmed by 6 bases and J by 2 bases, 7 bases remained unmatched. CDR3 in DNA: TGTGCCACCAGTGAACGGGACAGAGCCTACGAGCAGTACTTC. It codes for CATSERDRAYEQYF.

This chain connects TRBV4-2 to TRBJ1-2; tentative D call: TRBD1 (5 bases). CDR3 length: 18 amino acids. Trimming removed 4 bases from V and 4 bases from J, with 25 bases in between. Per the germline V gene, CDR1 is LGHNA and CDR2 is YNFKEQ. The CDR3 loop reads CASSLPHLAGGSGYGYTF. The CDR3 DNA is TGTGCCAGCAGCCTACCCCACCTCGCGGGGGGTTCGGGCTATGGCTACACCTTC.

To note about this clonotype: Germline and junction disagree at one end, which may indicate a read error. In DNA form, the CDR3 reads TGCGCCAGCAGCTTGACCGGGCCGCTGTACACTGAAGCCTTCTTT. It yields the protein CASSLTGPLYTEAFF. The gene calls are TRBV5-1 and TRBJ1-1, with D hard to call. Germline V lookup: CDR1 SGHRS, CDR2 YFSETQ. The CDR3 is made up of 15 amino acids.

The table lists this clonotype with many counts. V and J are TRBV7-2 and TRBJ2-3; D remains ambiguous. V was cut by 1 base and J by 4 bases, with 6 bases left in between. The CDR3 covers 13 residues. The germline gives CDR1 SGHTA, CDR2 FQGNSA. CDR3 DNA: TGTGCCAGCAGCTTAGATCGGCCAGATACGCAGTATTTT. Translating gives CASSLDRPDTQYF.

In its sample, this clonotype was seen a few times. V usage is TRBV28 and J usage is TRBJ1-3; TRBD1 aligns across 7 bases. Trimming at V came to 3 bases and at J to 0 bases, leaving 8 bases not matched to a gene. Germline V gene lookup returns CDR1 MDHEN and CDR2 SYDVKM. The CDR3 covers 17 residues. In nucleotides, the CDR3 is TGTGCCAGCAGTTTCCCCCTACAGGGGAACTCTGGAAACACCATATATTTT. Its translation is CASSFPLQGNSGNTIYF.

This chain connects TRBV29-1 to TRBJ2-7; D might be TRBD2 (5 bases). This CDR3 has 13 amino acids. V was cut by 4 bases and J by 6 bases, with 16 bases left in between. Germline assignment: CDR1 SQVTM and CDR2 ANQGSEA. CDR3: CSVGGVDRGEQYF. The CDR3 region has the DNA TGCAGCGTTGGAGGCGTAGATCGGGGCGAGCAGTACTTC.

Many counts were recorded for this clonotype. The V call is TRBV15, the J call TRBJ2-5; 7 bases align to TRBD2. Germline CDR1 LNHNV, CDR2 YYDKDF (reference sequence). There are 13 residues in the CDR3. Trimming cost V 4 bases and J 4 bases; bases outside gene matches: 3. CDR3 in amino acids: CATSTWGGETQYF. The CDR3 DNA reads TGTGCCACCAGCACCTGGGGGGGAGAGACCCAGTACTTC. The full variable domain, rest sourced from reference TRBV15 and TRBJ2-5, is DAMVIQNPRYQVTQFGKPVTLSCSQTLNHNVMYWYQQKSSQAPKLLFHYYDKDFNNEADTPDNFQSRRPNTSFCFLDIRSPGLGDTAMYLCATSTWGGETQYFGPGTRLLVL.

A note on this clonotype: At one of its ends the junction is not consistent with the germline gene, which may arise from a read error. The rearrangement joins TRBV20-1 to TRBJ1-1; tentatively, D is TRBD1 (6 bases). The CDR3 is 16 residues long. Germline assignment: CDR1 DFQATT and CDR2 SNEGSKA (reference sequence). The CDR3, as DNA: TGCAGTGCGAGAGGTACAGGGCTCAGGGAGAGCACTGAAGCTTTCTTT. Protein: CSARGTGLRESTEAFF.

The genes are TRBV5-1 and TRBJ1-2; 7 bases line up with TRBD1. This CDR3 contains 14 residues. In germline, CDR1 is SGHRS, CDR2 YFSETQ. J lost 0 bases, V lost 4 bases, and 3 bases had no gene match. Here the CDR3 DNA reads TGCGCCAGCAGCGAGACAGGGACTAACTATGGCTACACCTTC. It yields the protein CASSETGTNYGYTF.

In this sample, this clonotype turned up many times. This chain connects TRBV20-1 to TRBJ1-5, with no clear D. This CDR3 spans 13 amino acids. The germline V and J ends were trimmed by 3 bases and 1 base, with 7 bases remaining between them. CDR1 is DFQATT, CDR2 SNEGSKA, per germline (reference sequence). This CDR3 reads CSASGDSNQPQHF. The CDR3 nucleotides are TGCAGTGCTAGCGGAGACAGCAATCAGCCCCAGCATTTT.

This clonotype was observed many times. The chain combines TRBV9 with TRBJ1-1; 7 bases align to TRBD1. The CDR3 has 14 amino acids. CDR1 is SGDLS and CDR2 is YYNGEE in the germline V gene. Losses at the gene ends were 2 bases for V and 4 bases for J; bases not matched to a gene: 5. The CDR3 spells CASSVRQGGTEAFF. CDR3 nucleotide sequence: TGTGCCAGCAGCGTTCGACAGGGCGGCACTGAAGCTTTCTTT.

Many counts were recorded for this clonotype. V is TRBV2 and J is TRBJ2-1; unclear D gene. Trimming stripped 6 bases from V and 7 bases from J, with 10 bases between. The CDR3 covers 12 residues. Germline V gene data show CDR1 as SNHLY and CDR2 as FYNNEI. The CDR3 loop reads CASRELGNEQFF. For the CDR3, the DNA is TGTGCCAGCAGGGAACTTGGGAATGAGCAGTTCTTC.